Below are 5 T cell receptor beta chains sequenced from a single sample in a study of T cells after yellow fever vaccination. TCRdb recomputed calls from the 5' RACE reads with MiXCR, one row per CDR3 protein. The data show 170,000 or so distinct CDR3 sequences, approximately 6.2% seen once. Sequenced material: CD4+ T cells sorted from PBMCs, taken on the day of the first yellow fever vaccination. Source of these receptors: a man aged 18 to 29 who received the YFV17D yellow fever vaccine.

This clonotype was seen repeatedly, ten times or more. The chain recombines TRBV4-1 with TRBJ2-1; D might be TRBD1 or TRBD2, each matching 5 bases. This CDR3 is 17 amino acids long. Trimming pared 4 bases from V and 4 bases from J, leaving 20 bases between. The germline gives CDR1 MGHRA, CDR2 YSYEKL. As DNA, the CDR3 is TGCGCCAGCAGCCCCCAAGTGGGCCGGGACCGATACAATGAGCAGTTCTTC. This sequence encodes CASSPQVGRDRYNEQFF.

This clonotype was found many times. The CDR3 region has the DNA TGCGCCAGCAGCCAAGTTACAGGCCGCACAGATACGCAGTATTTT. This encodes CASSQVTGRTDTQYF. The chain recombines TRBV4-3 with TRBJ2-3; D possibly corresponds to TRBD1 (5 bases). Germline V gives CDR1 LGHNA, CDR2 YSLEER. Trimming stripped 1 base from V and 1 base from J, with 9 bases between. The CDR3 spans 15 residues.

This chain links TRBV7-2 with TRBJ2-7, with D uncertain. This CDR3 has 11 amino acids. V lost 6 bases and J lost 7, with 10 bases in between. From germline, CDR1 is SGHTA and CDR2 FQGNSA. The CDR3 loop is CASRVGWEQYF. In nucleotides, the CDR3 is TGTGCCAGCAGGGTAGGGTGGGAGCAGTACTTC.

This clonotype was observed a handful of times. The chain joins TRBV5-4 to TRBJ2-3; D may be TRBD1 (5 bases). This CDR3 contains 16 residues. The ends were cut back, 0 bases at V and 4 bases at J, with 15 bases in the middle. Germline-derived CDR1 and CDR2 are SGHNT and YYREEE (reference sequence). The CDR3 DNA reads TGTGCCAGCAGCTTGGGGCAGGGAAAAGAGGCAGATACGCAGTATTTT. Its translation is CASSLGQGKEADTQYF.

The table lists this clonotype with a few counts. The chain has TRBV7-3 and TRBJ2-1, with TRBD2 matching over 7 bases. This CDR3 region has 16 residues. Germline values: CDR1 SGHTA, CDR2 FQGTGA. V lost 1 base, J lost 3 bases, and 6 bases stayed unmatched. The CDR3 DNA reads TGTGCCAGCAGCTTAAAAGGTAGCGGGCTCTACAATGAGCAGTTCTTC. Protein product: CASSLKGSGLYNEQFF.